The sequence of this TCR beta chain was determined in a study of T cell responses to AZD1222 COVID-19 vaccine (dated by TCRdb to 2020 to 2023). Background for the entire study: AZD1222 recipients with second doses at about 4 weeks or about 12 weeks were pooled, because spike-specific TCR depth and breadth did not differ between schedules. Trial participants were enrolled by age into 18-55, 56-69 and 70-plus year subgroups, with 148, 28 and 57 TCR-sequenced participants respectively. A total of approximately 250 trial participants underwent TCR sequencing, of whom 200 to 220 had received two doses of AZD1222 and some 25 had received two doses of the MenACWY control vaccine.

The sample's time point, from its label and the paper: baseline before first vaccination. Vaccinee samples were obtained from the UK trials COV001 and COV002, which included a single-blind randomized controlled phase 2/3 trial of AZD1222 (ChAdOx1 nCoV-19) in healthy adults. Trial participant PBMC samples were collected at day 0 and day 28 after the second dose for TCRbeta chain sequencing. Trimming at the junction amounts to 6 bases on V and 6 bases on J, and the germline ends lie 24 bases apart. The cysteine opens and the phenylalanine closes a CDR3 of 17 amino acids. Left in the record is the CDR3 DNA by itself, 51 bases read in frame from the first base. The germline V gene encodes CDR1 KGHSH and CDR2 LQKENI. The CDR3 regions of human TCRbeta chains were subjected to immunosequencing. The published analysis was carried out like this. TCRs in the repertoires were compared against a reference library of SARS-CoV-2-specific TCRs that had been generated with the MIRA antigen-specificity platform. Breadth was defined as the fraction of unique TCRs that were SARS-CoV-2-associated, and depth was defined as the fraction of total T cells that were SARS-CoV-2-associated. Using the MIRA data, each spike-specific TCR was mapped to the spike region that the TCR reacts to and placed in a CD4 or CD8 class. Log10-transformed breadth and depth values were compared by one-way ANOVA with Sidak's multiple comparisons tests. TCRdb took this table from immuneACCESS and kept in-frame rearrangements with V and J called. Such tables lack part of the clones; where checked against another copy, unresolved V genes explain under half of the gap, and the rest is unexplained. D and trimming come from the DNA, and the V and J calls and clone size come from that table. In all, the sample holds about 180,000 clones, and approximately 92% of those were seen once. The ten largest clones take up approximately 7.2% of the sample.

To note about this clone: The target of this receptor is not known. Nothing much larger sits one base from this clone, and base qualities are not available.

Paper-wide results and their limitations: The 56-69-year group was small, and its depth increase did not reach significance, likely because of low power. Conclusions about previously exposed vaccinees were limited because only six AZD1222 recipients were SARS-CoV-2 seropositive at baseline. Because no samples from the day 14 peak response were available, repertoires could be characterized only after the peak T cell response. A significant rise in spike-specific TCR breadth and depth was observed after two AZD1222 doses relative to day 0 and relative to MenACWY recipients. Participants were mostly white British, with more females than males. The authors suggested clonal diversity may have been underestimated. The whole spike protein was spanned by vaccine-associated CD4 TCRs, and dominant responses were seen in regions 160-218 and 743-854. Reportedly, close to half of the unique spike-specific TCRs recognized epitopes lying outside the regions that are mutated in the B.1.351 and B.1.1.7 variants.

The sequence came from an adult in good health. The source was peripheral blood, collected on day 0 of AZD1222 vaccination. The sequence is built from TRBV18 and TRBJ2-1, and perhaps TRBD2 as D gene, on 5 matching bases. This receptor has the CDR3 CASSRISQAETPNEQFF. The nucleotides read TGTGCCAGCTCCCGAATTTCTCAAGCGGAGACTCCCAATGAGCAGTTCTTC.